Listed below are T cell receptor beta chains from one sample, sequenced in a study of Graves' ophthalmopathy and Graves' hyperthyroidism. MiXCR was run by TCRdb on the multiplex PCR reads, yielding one entry per CDR3 protein. The table lists a few hundred thousand distinct CDR3 sequences, roughly 21% of them singletons. Material for sequencing was peripheral blood. Receptors originate from a woman aged 18-30 years with stable Graves' hyperthyroidism. CDR3s include the opening cysteine and the closing phenylalanine or tryptophan. The D gene is left open where the match is weak. Clone size appears in some rows only: once, few, many, or a class for an expanded clone.

TRBJ2-2 . TRBV19 12 . CASGRVDGELFF TGTGCCAGTGGGAGAGTCGACGGGGAGCTGTTTTTT
TRBJ1-3 . TRBV11-1 18 . CASSLRDRLGAVGNTIYF TGTGCCAGCAGCTTAAGGGATCGTCTGGGGGCGGTCGGAAACACCATATATTTT
TRBJ1-2 . TRBV9 17 . CASSRTGRNENNYGYTF TGTGCCAGCAGTCGAACCGGGCGGAACGAGAACAACTATGGCTACACCTTC
TRBJ2-7 many TRBV28 14 . CASSPRGGRDEQYF TGTGCCAGCAGTCCGCGGGGAGGCAGGGACGAGCAGTACTTC
TRBJ1-2 many TRBV4-3 17 . CASSQDRAAFSNYGYTF TGCGCCAGCAGCCAAGATAGGGCAGCTTTTTCTAACTATGGCTACACCTTC
TRBJ2-5 few TRBV6-1 17 TRBD1 CASSSGTGGWDQETQYF TGTGCCAGCAGCTCCGGGACAGGGGGCTGGGACCAAGAGACCCAGTACTTC
TRBJ2-6 many TRBV5-1 13 . CASTSVGANVLTF TGCGCCAGCACTAGCGTTGGGGCCAACGTCCTGACTTTC
TRBJ1-2 few TRBV7-9 15 TRBD1 CASSLALQGALGYTF TGTGCCAGCAGCTTAGCTCTACAGGGGGCCCTTGGCTACACCTTC
TRBJ1-5 many TRBV6-2/TRBV6-3 14 . CASSTRRENQPQHF TGTGCCAGCAGCACCCGGAGGGAAAATCAGCCCCAGCATTTT
TRBJ1-6 many TRBV7-2 16 . CASSIGGVSYNSPLHF TGTGCCAGCAGCATAGGAGGTGTCTCCTATAATTCACCCCTCCACTTT
TRBJ1-3 many TRBV28 12 . CASGGPGNTIYF TGTGCCAGCGGGGGCCCGGGAAACACCATATATTTT
TRBJ2-5 few TRBV5-1 14 . CASRDLLGRETQYF TGCGCCAGCAGGGATCTTCTGGGTCGAGAGACCCAGTACTTC
TRBJ2-4 many TRBV28 14 TRBD2 CASSFLLAGDIKYF TGTGCCAGCAGTTTCCTCCTAGCGGGGGACATTAAGTACTTC
TRBJ1-1 many TRBV15 15 . CATSRDIGLRTVFFF TGTGCCACCAGCAGAGATATCGGACTTCGGACTGTGTTCTTCTTT
TRBJ2-5 . TRBV30 13 TRBD2 CAWAGGTAETQYF TGTGCCTGGGCGGGGGGGACGGCGGAGACCCAGTACTTC
TRBJ2-7 many TRBV20-1 16 TRBD2 CSARPIGLAGIYEQYF TGCAGTGCTAGGCCTATTGGACTAGCGGGGATCTACGAGCAGTACTTC
TRBJ1-6 many TRBV10-3 16 TRBD1 CAISDPGQGHNSPLHF TGTGCCATCAGTGATCCGGGACAGGGGCATAATTCACCCCTCCACTTT
TRBJ2-7 many TRBV20-1 14 . CSATNWDPSYEQYF TGCAGTGCTACCAACTGGGACCCCTCCTACGAGCAGTACTTC
TRBJ2-7 . TRBV6-1 14 . CASSSGTERFEQYF TGTGCCAGCAGTAGCGGGACAGAGCGATTCGAGCAGTACTTC
TRBJ2-5 few TRBV12-3/TRBV12-4 11 . CASSLVGAQYF TGTGCCAGCAGTTTGGTAGGGGCCCAGTACTTC
TRBJ2-7 many TRBV12-3/TRBV12-4 14 TRBD2 CASRATSGRSEQYF TGTGCCAGCAGGGCCACTAGCGGGAGGAGCGAGCAGTACTTC
TRBJ2-2 . TRBV6-2/TRBV6-3 13 . CANGRSRGGELFF TGTGCCAACGGGAGATCCCGAGGCGGGGAGCTGTTTTTT
TRBJ2-7 many TRBV25-1 12 . CASSDNRSEQYF TGTGCCAGCAGTGACAACAGATCCGAGCAGTACTTC
TRBJ2-2 once TRBV12-3/TRBV12-4 16 TRBD1 CASSIGQGASTGELFF TGTGCCAGCAGTATTGGACAGGGGGCGAGCACCGGGGAGCTGTTTTTT
TRBJ1-1 many TRBV12-3/TRBV12-4 12 . CASSEGVTEAFF TGTGCCAGCAGTGAAGGGGTCACTGAAGCTTTCTTT
TRBJ2-7 many TRBV12-3/TRBV12-4 14 . CASSLALGGYEQYF TGTGCCAGCAGTTTAGCGCTCGGAGGATACGAGCAGTACTTC